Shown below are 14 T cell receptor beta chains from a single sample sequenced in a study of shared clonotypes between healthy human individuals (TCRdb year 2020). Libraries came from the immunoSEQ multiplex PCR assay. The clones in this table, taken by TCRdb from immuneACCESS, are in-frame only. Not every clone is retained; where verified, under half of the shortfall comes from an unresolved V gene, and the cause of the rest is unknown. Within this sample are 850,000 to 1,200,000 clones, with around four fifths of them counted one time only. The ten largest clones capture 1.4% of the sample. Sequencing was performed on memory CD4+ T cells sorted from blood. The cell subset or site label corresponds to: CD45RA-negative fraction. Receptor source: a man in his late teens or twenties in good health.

In DNA form, the CDR3 reads TGTGCCAGCAGCTTGGGGCAGGGGTTGAACACTGAAGCTTTCTTT. It yields the protein CASSLGQGLNTEAFF. J is TRBJ1-1 and V is TRBV5-4; a weak D match, TRBD1 (6 bases). Trimming left V 0 bases short and J 0 bases short, with 9 bases between. Germline assignment: CDR1 SGHNT and CDR2 YYREEE (reference sequence). The CDR3 is 15 amino acids.

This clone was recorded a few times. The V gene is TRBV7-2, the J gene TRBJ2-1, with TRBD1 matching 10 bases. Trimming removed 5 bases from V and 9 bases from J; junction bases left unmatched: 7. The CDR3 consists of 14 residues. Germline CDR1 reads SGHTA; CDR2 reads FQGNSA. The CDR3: CASSPRTGGGEQFF. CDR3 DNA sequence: TGTGCCAGCAGCCCTCGGACAGGGGGGGGTGAGCAGTTCTTC. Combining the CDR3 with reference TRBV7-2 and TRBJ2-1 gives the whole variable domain GAGVSQSPSNKVTEKGKDVELRCDPISGHTALYWYRQSLGQGLEFLIYFQGNSAPDKSGLPSDRFSAERTGGSVSTLTIQRTQQEDSAVYLCASSPRTGGGEQFFGPGTRLTVL.

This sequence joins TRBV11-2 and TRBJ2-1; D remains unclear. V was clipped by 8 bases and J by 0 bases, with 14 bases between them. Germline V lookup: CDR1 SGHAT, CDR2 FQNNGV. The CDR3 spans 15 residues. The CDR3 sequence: CASGVVHSSYNEQFF. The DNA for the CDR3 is TGTGCCAGCGGAGTAGTTCATAGCTCCTACAATGAGCAGTTCTTC. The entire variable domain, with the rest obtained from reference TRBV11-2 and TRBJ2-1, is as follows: EAGVAQSPRYKIIEKRQSVAFWCNPISGHATLYWYQQILGQGPKLLIQFQNNGVVDDSQLPKDRFSAERLKGVDSTLKIQPAKLEDSAVYLCASGVVHSSYNEQFFGPGTRLTVL.

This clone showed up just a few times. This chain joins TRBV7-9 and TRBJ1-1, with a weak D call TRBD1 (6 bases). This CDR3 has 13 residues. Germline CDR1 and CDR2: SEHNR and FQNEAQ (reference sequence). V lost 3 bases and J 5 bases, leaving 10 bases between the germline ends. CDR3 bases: TGTGCCAGCAGCTTCAGGGGCAGGACTGAAGCTTTCTTT. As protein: CASSFRGRTEAFF. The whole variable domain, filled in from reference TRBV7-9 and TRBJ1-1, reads DTGVSQNPRHKITKRGQNVTFRCDPISEHNRLYWYRQTLGQGPEFLTYFQNEAQLEKSRLLSDRFSAERPKGSFSTLEIQRTEQGDSAMYLCASSFRGRTEAFFGQGTRLTVV.

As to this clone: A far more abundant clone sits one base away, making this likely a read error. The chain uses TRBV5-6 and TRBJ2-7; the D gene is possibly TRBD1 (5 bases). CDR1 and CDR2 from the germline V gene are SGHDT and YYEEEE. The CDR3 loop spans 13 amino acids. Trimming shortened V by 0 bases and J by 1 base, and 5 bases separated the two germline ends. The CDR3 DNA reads TGTGCCAGCAGCTTGGGACAGTCCTACGAGCAGTACTTC. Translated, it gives CASSLGQSYEQYF.

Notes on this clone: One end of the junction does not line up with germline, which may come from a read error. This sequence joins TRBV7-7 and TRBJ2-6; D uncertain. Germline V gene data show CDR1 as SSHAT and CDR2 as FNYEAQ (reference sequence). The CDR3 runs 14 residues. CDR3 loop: CASSLRRGANVLTF. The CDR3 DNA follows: TGTGCTAGCAGTCTGAGGCGTGGGGCCAACGTCCTGACTTTC.

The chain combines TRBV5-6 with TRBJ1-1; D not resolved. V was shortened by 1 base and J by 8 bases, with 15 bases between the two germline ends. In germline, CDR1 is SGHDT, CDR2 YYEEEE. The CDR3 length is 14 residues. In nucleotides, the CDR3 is TGTGCCAGCAGCTTGTGGGCCGAGTGGGCGGAAGCTTTCTTT. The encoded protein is CASSLWAEWAEAFF.

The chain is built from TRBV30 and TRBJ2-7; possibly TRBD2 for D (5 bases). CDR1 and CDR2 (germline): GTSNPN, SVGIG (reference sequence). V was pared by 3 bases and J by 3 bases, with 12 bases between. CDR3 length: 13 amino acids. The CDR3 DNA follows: TGTGCCTGGAGACCCCCGGGGTTCTACGAGCAGTACTTC. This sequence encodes CAWRPPGFYEQYF.

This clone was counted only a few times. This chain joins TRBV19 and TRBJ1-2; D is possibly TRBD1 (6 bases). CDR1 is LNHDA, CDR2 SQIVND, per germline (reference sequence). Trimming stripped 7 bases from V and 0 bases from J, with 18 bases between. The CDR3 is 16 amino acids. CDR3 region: CASKQTGRLTNYGYTF. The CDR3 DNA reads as TGTGCCAGTAAACAAACAGGGAGGCTTACTAACTATGGCTACACCTTC.

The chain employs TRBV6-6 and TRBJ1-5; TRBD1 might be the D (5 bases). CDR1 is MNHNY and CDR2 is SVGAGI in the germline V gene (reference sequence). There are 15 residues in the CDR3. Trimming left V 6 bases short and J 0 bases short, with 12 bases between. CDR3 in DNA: TGTGCCAGCAGGAACACAGGCTATAGCAATCAGCCCCAGCATTTT. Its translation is CASRNTGYSNQPQHF.

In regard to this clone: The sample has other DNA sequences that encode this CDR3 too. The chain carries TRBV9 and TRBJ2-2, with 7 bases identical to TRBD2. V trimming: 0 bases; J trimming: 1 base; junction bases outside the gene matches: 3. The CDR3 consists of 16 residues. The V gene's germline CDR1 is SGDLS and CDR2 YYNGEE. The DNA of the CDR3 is TGTGCCAGCAGCGTAGCTACGGGGGGGAACACCGGGGAGCTGTTTTTT. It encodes CASSVATGGNTGELFF. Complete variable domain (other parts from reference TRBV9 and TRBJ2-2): DSGVTQTPKHLITATGQRVTLRCSPRSGDLSVYWYQQSLDQGLQFLIQYYNGEERAKGNILERFSAQQFPDLHSELNLSSLELGDSALYFCASSVATGGNTGELFFGEGSRLTVL.

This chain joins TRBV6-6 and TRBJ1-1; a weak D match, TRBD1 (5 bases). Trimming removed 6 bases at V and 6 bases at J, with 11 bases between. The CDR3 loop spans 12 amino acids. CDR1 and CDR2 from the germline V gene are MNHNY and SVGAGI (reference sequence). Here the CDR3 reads CASRGGSPEAFF. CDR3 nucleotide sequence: TGTGCCAGCAGGGGGGGTAGTCCTGAAGCTTTCTTT.

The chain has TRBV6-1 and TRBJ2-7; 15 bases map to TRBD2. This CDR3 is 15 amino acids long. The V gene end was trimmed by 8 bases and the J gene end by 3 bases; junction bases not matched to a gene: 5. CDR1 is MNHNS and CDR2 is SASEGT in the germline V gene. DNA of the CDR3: TGTGCCAGCCACGGACTAGCGGGGGGGCACTACGAGCAGTACTTC. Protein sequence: CASHGLAGGHYEQYF.

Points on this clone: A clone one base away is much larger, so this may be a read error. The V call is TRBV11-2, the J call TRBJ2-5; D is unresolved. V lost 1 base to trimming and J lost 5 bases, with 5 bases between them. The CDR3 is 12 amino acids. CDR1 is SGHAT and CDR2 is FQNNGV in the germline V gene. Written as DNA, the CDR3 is TGTGCCAGCAGCTTAGGTCGGGAGACCCAGTACTTC. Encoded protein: CASSLGRETQYF. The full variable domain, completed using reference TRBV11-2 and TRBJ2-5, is EAGVAQSPRYKIIEKRQSVAFWCNPISGHATLYWYQQILGQGPKLLIQFQNNGVVDDSQLPKDRFSAERLKGVDSTLKIQPAKLEDSAVYLCASSLGRETQYFGPGTRLLVL.